This T cell receptor (beta chain) was sequenced during a study of T cells in women clearing cervical HPV infection. About the study: Cases' blood sampling followed lesion detection by median roughly 150 days (90 to 200).

Using immunoSEQ multiplex PCR, the repertoire was profiled, and TCRdb retains in-frame clones only, with some absent. The clone table shows under 50,000 clones, with the ten largest holding around 5.5%. The study's findings and limits: Timing of associations relative to infection is unclear; T-cell subsets were not isolated.

Notes on this clone: The antigen is undetermined. The sequence runs out 3 residues before the end of the CDR3; the remainder is reconstructed from the germline J gene.

The V gene end was trimmed by 6 bases and the J gene end by 6 bases; junction bases not matched to a gene: 19. The V gene's germline CDR1 is SNHLY and CDR2 FYNNEI. The CDR3 loop spans 19 amino acids. Dot-blot hybridization genotyped cervical HPV amplified with MY09/MY11 PCR. The TCR comes from a woman between 18 and 69 years old with a cervical HPV16 infection that either progressed to CIN3+ or cleared (not recorded which). The sequencing sample was made of blood buffy coat. This chain connects TRBV2 to TRBJ2-5, with 13 bases lining up with TRBD2. The CDR3 DNA, read in part, is TGTGCCAGCAGCGAAAACCTTTTTAGGACTAGCGGGGGAGGGAAGACC. Translated, it gives CASSENLFRTSGGGKT. The entire CDR3 protein is CASSENLFRTSGGGKTQYF.